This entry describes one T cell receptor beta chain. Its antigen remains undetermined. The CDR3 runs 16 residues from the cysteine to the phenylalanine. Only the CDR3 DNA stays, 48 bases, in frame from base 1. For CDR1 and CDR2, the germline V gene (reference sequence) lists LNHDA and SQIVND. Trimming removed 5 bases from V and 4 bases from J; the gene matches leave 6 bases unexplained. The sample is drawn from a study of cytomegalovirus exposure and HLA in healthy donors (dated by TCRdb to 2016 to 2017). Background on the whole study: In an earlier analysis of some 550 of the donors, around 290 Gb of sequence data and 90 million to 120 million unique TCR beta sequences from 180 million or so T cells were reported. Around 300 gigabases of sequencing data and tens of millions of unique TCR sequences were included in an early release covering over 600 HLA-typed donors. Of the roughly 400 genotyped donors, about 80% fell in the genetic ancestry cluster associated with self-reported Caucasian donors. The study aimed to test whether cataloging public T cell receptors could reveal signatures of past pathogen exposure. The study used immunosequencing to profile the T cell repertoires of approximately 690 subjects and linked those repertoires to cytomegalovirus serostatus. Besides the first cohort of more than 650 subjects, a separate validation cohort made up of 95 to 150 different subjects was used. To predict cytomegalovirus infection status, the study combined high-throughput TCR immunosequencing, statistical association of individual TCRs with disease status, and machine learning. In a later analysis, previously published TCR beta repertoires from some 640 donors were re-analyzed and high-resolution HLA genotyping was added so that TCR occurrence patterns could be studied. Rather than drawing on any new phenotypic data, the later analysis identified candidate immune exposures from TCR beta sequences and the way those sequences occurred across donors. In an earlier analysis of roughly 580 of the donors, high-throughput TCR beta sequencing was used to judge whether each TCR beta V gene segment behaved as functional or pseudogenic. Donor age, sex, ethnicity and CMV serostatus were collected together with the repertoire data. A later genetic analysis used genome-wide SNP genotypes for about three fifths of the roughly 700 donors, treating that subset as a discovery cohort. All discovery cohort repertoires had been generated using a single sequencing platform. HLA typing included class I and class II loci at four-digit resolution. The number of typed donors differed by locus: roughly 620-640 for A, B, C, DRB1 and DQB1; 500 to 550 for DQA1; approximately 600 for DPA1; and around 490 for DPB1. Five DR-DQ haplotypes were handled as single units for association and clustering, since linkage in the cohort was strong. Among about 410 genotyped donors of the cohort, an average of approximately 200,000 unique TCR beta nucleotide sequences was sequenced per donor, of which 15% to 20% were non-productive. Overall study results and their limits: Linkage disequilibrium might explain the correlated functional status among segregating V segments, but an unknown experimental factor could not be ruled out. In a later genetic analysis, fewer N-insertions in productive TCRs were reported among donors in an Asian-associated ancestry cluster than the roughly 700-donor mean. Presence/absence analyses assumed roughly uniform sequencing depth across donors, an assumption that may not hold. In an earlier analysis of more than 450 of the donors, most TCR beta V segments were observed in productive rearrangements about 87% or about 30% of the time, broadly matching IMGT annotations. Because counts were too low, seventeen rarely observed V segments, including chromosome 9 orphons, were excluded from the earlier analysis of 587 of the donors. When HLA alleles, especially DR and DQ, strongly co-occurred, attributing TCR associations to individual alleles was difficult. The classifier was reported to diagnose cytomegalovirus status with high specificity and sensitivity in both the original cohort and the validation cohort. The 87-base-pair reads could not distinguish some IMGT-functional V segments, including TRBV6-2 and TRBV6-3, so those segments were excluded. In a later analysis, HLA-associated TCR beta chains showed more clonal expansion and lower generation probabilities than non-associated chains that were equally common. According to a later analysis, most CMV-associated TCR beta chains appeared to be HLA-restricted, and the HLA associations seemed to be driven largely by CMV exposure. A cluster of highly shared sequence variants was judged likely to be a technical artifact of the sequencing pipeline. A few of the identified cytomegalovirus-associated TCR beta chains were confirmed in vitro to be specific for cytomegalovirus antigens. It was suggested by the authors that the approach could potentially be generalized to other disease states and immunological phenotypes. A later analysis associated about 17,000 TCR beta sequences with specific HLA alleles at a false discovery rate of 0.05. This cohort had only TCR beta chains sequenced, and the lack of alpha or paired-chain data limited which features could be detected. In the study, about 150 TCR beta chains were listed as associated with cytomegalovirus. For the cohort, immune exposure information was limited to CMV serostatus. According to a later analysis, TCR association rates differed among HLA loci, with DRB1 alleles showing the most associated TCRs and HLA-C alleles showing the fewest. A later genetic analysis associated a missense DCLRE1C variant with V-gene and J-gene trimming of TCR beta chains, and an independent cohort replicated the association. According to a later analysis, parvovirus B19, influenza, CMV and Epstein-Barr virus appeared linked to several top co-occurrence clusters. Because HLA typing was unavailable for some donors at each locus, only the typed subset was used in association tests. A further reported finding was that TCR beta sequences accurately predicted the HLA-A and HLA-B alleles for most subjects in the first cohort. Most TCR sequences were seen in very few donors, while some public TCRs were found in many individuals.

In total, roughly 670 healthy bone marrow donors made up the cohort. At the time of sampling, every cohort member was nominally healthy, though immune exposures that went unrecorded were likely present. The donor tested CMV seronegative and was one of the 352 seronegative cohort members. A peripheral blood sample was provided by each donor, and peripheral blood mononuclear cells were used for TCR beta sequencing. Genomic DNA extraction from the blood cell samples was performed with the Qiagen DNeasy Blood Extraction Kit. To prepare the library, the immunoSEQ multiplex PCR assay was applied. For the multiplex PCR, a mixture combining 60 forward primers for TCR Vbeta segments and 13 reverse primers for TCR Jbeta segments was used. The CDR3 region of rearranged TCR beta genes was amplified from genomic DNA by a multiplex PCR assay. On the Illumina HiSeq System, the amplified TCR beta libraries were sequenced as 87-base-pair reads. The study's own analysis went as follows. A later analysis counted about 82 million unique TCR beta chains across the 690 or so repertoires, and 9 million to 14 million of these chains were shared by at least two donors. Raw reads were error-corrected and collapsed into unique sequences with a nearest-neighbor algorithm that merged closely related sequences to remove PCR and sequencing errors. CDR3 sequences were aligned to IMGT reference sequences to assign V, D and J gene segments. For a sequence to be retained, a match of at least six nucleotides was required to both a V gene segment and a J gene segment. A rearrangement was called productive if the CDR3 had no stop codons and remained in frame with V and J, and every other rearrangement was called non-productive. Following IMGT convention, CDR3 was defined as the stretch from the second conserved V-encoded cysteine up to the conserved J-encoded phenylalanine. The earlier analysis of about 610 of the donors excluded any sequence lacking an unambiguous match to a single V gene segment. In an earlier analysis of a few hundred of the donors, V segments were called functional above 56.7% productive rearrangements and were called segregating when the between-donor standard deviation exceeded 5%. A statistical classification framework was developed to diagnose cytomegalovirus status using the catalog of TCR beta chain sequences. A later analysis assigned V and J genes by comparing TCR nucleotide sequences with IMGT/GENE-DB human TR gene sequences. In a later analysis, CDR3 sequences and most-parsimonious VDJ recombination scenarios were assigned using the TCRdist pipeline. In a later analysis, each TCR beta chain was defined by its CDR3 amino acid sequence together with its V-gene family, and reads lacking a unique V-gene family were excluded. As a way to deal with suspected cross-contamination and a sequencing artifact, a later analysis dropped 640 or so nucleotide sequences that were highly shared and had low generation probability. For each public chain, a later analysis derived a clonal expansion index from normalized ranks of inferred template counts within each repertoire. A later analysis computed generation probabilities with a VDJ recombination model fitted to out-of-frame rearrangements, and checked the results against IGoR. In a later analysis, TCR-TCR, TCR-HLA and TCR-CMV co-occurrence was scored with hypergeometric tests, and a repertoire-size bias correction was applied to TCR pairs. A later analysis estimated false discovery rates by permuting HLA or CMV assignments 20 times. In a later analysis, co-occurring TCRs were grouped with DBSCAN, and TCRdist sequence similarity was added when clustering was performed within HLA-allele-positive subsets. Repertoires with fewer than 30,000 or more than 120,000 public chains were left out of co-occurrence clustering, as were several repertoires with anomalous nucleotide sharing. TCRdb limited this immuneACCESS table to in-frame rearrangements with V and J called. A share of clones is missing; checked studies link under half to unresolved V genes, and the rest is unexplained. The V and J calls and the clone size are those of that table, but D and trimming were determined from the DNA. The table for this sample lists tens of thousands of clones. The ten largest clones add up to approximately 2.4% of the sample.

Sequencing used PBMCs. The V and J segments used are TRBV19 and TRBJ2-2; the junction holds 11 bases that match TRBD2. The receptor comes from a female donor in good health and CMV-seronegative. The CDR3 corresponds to CASSLLAGVGTGELFF. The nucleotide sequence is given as TGTGCCAGTAGTCTACTAGCGGGAGTGGGCACCGGGGAGCTGTTTTTT. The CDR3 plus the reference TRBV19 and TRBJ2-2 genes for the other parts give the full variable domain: DGGITQSPKYLFRKEGQNVTLSCEQNLNHDAMYWYRQDPGQGLRLIYYSQIVNDFQKGDIAEGYSVSREKKESFPLTVTSAQKNPTAFYLCASSLLAGVGTGELFFGEGSRLTVL.